This T cell receptor beta chain originates from a study of cytomegalovirus exposure and HLA in healthy donors. Turning to the study itself: As released early, the data held 65 million to 90 million unique TCRs from HLA-typed donors. Overall study results and limits: Among the CMV-associated chains, a few were confirmed in vitro as specific for CMV antigens.

A remark on this clone: Its antigen is not known.

PCR primers comprised 60 Vbeta and 13 Jbeta primers. Assay: immunoSEQ multiplex PCR; the TCRdb copy retains only in-frame clones and omits some. The data hold fewer than 200,000 clones, with about four fifths observed a single time. Germline CDR1 reads PRHDT; CDR2 reads FYEKMQ (reference sequence). The CDR3 has 15 residues. Trimming left V 5 bases short and J 3 bases short, with 13 bases between. Sequenced sample: PBMCs. The genes are TRBV13 and TRBJ1-4; D perhaps matches TRBD1 (5 bases). The sequence was collected from a woman between 50 and 59 years old in good health and CMV-seronegative. The CDR3 spells CASSPWGEANEKLFF. The CDR3 DNA is TGTGCCAGCAGCCCTTGGGGGGAAGCTAATGAAAAACTGTTTTTT.